Shown below are 7 T cell receptor beta chains from a single sample sequenced in a study of blood T cell repertoires in COVID-19. This table comes from immunoSEQ multiplex PCR, and its TCRdb copy is limited to in-frame clones, with some not included. The sample holds around 160,000 clones, around 80% seen once. Material for sequencing was PBMCs or T cells enriched from blood (not recorded which). All receptors come from a woman aged 55-69 years who had recovered from COVID-19.

V is TRBV9 and J is TRBJ1-2, with D possibly being TRBD1 (6 bases). Trimming took 5 bases from V and 5 from J, leaving 25 bases between them. Germline CDR1 SGDLS, CDR2 YYNGEE. This CDR3 region has 17 residues. CDR3 coding DNA: TGTGCCAGCAGTCCGACCGAAGGGACACCCGTCAAATATGGCTACACCTTC. As protein: CASSPTEGTPVKYGYTF.

The chain couples TRBV9 to TRBJ1-6; 7 nucleotides match TRBD1. CDR1 is SGDLS and CDR2 is YYNGEE in the germline V gene. This CDR3 has 14 residues. J was trimmed by 7 bases and V by 3 bases; bases with no gene match: 4. CDR3 in amino acids: CASSAGTVNSPLHF. CDR3 DNA: TGTGCCAGCAGCGCCGGGACAGTAAATTCACCCCTCCACTTT. The full variable domain, with the rest looked up from reference TRBV9 and TRBJ1-6, is DSGVTQTPKHLITATGQRVTLRCSPRSGDLSVYWYQQSLDQGLQFLIQYYNGEERAKGNILERFSAQQFPDLHSELNLSSLELGDSALYFCASSAGTVNSPLHFGNGTRLTVT.

CDR3 DNA sequence: TGTGCCAGCAGTGGAGGTTCACCCCTCCACTTT. Residues: CASSGGSPLHF. The chain combines TRBV2 with TRBJ1-6, with no clear D. Trimming pared 4 bases from V and 9 bases from J, leaving 4 bases between. The length of the CDR3 is 11 residues. The germline V gene encodes CDR1 SNHLY and CDR2 FYNNEI.

The chain recombines TRBV18 with TRBJ2-7, with 9 nucleotides matching TRBD1. V was clipped by 3 bases and J by 0 bases; unmatched bases: 3. There are 15 residues in the CDR3. Germline V gives CDR1 KGHSH, CDR2 LQKENI. The CDR3 protein is CASSPGQGASYEQYF. CDR3 bases: TGTGCCAGCTCACCGGGACAGGGTGCCTCCTACGAGCAGTACTTC.

This clone was detected only a few times. This rearrangement joins TRBV11-2 to TRBJ1-1; 12 nucleotides agree with TRBD1. J gave up 5 bases and V 5 bases, and 6 bases lay outside the gene matches. The germline CDR1 and CDR2 sequences are SGHAT and FQNNGV. This CDR3 has 15 residues. In DNA form, the CDR3 reads TGTGCCAGCAGCGCCGGGACAGGGGGCTGGACTGAAGCTTTCTTT. Protein: CASSAGTGGWTEAFF.

This clone showed up just a few times. The chain carries TRBV5-6 and TRBJ1-3; tentative D call: TRBD1 (5 bases). Trimming cost V 3 bases and J 2 bases, with 15 bases left between them. Germline V gene data show CDR1 as SGHDT and CDR2 as YYEEEE. This CDR3 is 16 amino acids long. Here the CDR3 reads CASSWRGPRTGNTIYF. In DNA form, the CDR3 reads TGTGCCAGCAGCTGGAGGGGCCCTAGGACTGGAAACACCATATATTTT.

The genes are TRBV5-1 and TRBJ2-3, with 9 bases that match TRBD2. Germline loops: CDR1 SGHRS, CDR2 YFSETQ. V shed 0 bases, J shed 0 bases, and the junction held 8 bases outside the gene matches. The CDR3 totals 18 residues. CDR3 amino acids: CASSLALAGDQSTDTQYF. The CDR3 coding sequence is TGCGCCAGCAGCTTGGCTTTAGCGGGGGACCAAAGCACAGATACGCAGTATTTT.